The T cell receptor (beta chain) described here comes from a study of T-cell memory formation after mild COVID-19. This clonotype was seen a few times. Its antigen remains unknown. Germline assignment: CDR1 ENHRY and CDR2 SYGVKD. Germline trimming cut 7 bases from V and 0 bases from J; bases unmatched to any gene: 11. The CDR3 covers 19 residues. Regarding the study as a whole: Memory cells collected pre-infection included some clones that later responded, suggesting cross-reactive memory joined. A second wave expanding day 15 to 37 was CD4+-biased; contracting clones were balanced. Shrinking CD4+ clones were chiefly CM and EM; CD8+ ones were chiefly EMRA.

cDNA libraries for TCR alpha and TCR beta, carrying sample barcodes and UMIs, came from 5'RACE with constant-segment primers. TCRdb re-derived calls from the 5' RACE reads in MiXCR, one entry per CDR3 protein. The repertoire holds 400,000 to 500,000 distinct CDR3 sequences, with around 20% as singletons. This TCR came from an adult woman who had mild COVID-19 (a few samples of this study predate the infection). Cell type and time point are not known. The specimen was PBMCs or a T cell subset sorted from them (not recorded which). This chain connects TRBV10-3 to TRBJ2-1, with 14 bases identical to TRBD2. The chain's CDR3 is CAITRMTSGGVDSYNEQFF. The CDR3 coding sequence is TGTGCCATCACCCGAATGACTAGCGGGGGGGTAGACTCCTACAATGAGCAGTTCTTC.